What follows are 6 T cell receptor beta chains derived from one specimen sequenced in a study of T cells in Graves' hyperthyroidism and ophthalmopathy. The TCR beta CDR3 regions underwent amplification using RNA transcripts as the source. TCR CDR3 regions were first amplified by RT-PCR with HTBI primers. TCRdb used MiXCR to reprocess the multiplex PCR reads, holding one entry per CDR3 protein. The sample holds fewer than 550,000 distinct CDR3 sequences; 24% are singletons and the top ten take 11%. The sample taken for sequencing was blood. The receptors were sampled from a woman aged 30 to 39 with Graves' ophthalmopathy.

This chain joins TRBV6-5 and TRBJ1-1; a weak D match, TRBD1 (5 bases). This CDR3 comprises 14 residues. Germline V gene data show CDR1 as MNHEY and CDR2 as SVGAGI. The V end lost 5 bases, the J end lost 0 bases, and 10 bases lay between the germline ends. The CDR3 region has the DNA TGTGCCAGCAGTACTATAGGGGTGAACACTGAAGCTTTCTTT. Amino acid sequence: CASSTIGVNTEAFF.

Many counts were recorded for this clonotype. The chain combines TRBV6-4 with TRBJ1-5; TRBD1 is a possible D gene (6 bases). CDR1 and CDR2 (germline): MRHNA, SNTAGT. This CDR3 comprises 17 residues. The V gene lost 6 bases and the J gene lost 1 base, with 19 bases spanning the gap. CDR3 bases: TGTGCCAGCAGACCCGGGCGGGGGGCGCAGAGCAATCAGCCCCAGCATTTT. This codes for CASRPGRGAQSNQPQHF.

This clonotype was seen many times. The chain uses TRBV25-1 and TRBJ2-5; 8 bases line up with TRBD1. Germline V gene sequence: CDR1 MGHDK, CDR2 SYGVNS. V shed 1 base and J 3 bases; nucleotides not matched to a gene: 4. CDR3 size: 15 residues. The CDR3 loop reads CASSELGDRKETQYF. In DNA, the CDR3 is TGTGCCAGCAGTGAATTAGGGGACAGGAAAGAGACCCAGTACTTC. The full variable domain, rest sourced from reference TRBV25-1 and TRBJ2-5, is EADIYQTPRYLVIGTGKKITLECSQTMGHDKMYWYQQDPGMELHLIHYSYGVNSTEKGDLSSESTVSRIRTEHFPLTLESARPSHTSQYLCASSELGDRKETQYFGPGTRLLVL.

This chain's CDR3 is CASSYVGVSPLHF. CDR3 sequence (DNA): TGTGCCAGCAGTTACGTTGGGGTTTCACCCCTCCACTTT. This chain connects TRBV6-2 or TRBV6-3 to TRBJ1-6; D is ambiguous. The CDR3 has 13 residues. The ends were cut back, 2 bases at V and 9 bases at J, with 8 bases in the middle. The germline V gene has CDR1 MNHEY and CDR2 SVGEGT.

This clonotype was counted at least ten times. The V gene is TRBV28, the J gene TRBJ1-2, with D tentatively TRBD1 (6 bases). The length of the CDR3 is 13 residues. CDR1 and CDR2 (germline): MDHEN, SYDVKM. V was clipped by 6 bases and J by 7 bases, with 15 bases between them. This CDR3 reads CASSFEGVRGYTF. CDR3 coding DNA: TGTGCCAGCAGCTTTGAGGGGGTTCGTGGCTACACCTTC.

This chain uses TRBV28 with TRBJ1-5; 7 nucleotides line up with TRBD1. The V segment lost 6 bases and the J segment 4 bases; nucleotides outside the gene matches: 9. This CDR3 comprises 15 residues. CDR1 is MDHEN and CDR2 is SYDVKM in the germline V gene. CDR3 loop: CASSVTGRNNQPQHF. The DNA of the CDR3 is TGTGCCAGCAGCGTGACAGGGAGAAATAATCAGCCCCAGCATTTT.